Shown below are 9 T cell receptor beta chains from a single sample sequenced in a study of blood T cell repertoires in COVID-19. The method was immunoSEQ multiplex PCR; TCRdb's version includes in-frame clones alone and lacks a portion of them. The repertoire holds about 33,000 clones, with more than 70% as singletons. The specimen was peripheral blood. Receptor source: a human donor in a cohort sampled during active COVID-19.

The V and J genes are TRBV10-3 and TRBJ2-1; tentative D call: TRBD1 (6 bases). This CDR3 has 13 amino acids. Germline V gene lookup returns CDR1 ENHRY and CDR2 SYGVKD. The V end lost 2 bases, the J end lost 8 bases, and 10 bases lay between the germline ends. CDR3 amino acids: CAISEEQGHEQFF. CDR3 nucleotide sequence: TGTGCCATCAGTGAGGAACAGGGACATGAGCAGTTCTTC.

The V call is TRBV7-8, the J call TRBJ2-1; 8 nucleotides match TRBD1. J was trimmed by 4 bases and V by 5 bases; bases with no gene match: 7. Germline loops: CDR1 SGHVS, CDR2 FQNEAQ. The CDR3 consists of 15 residues. The CDR3 loop reads CASSQPRGRYNEQFF. The CDR3 nucleotides are TGTGCCAGCAGCCAACCCAGGGGGCGGTACAATGAGCAGTTCTTC. The full variable domain, completed using reference TRBV7-8 and TRBJ2-1, is GAGVSQSPRYKVAKRGQDVALRCDPISGHVSLFWYQQALGQGPEFLTYFQNEAQLDKSGLPSDRFFAERPEGSVSTLKIQRTQQEDSAVYLCASSQPRGRYNEQFFGPGTRLTVL.

V gene TRBV5-1 combines with J gene TRBJ1-4; D is uncertain. Germline V gene data show CDR1 as SGHRS and CDR2 as YFSETQ. Trimming took off 4 bases at V and 8 bases at J, with 15 bases between the two ends. This CDR3 region has 14 residues. DNA for the CDR3: TGCGCCAGCAGCCCATCGATGACACCCGAAAAACTGTTTTTT. Protein product: CASSPSMTPEKLFF.

This clone was recorded once. In nucleotides, the CDR3 is TGTGCCAGCAGTTACGTCCACAGGGGAGGCTACGAGCAGTACTTC. Translation gives CASSYVHRGGYEQYF. The chain has TRBV6-5 and TRBJ2-7, with D possibly TRBD1 on 7 matching bases. This CDR3 comprises 15 residues. Germline V gives CDR1 MNHEY, CDR2 SVGAGI. Trimming left V 2 bases short and J 3 bases short, with 14 bases between.

The genes are TRBV6-5 and TRBJ1-2; perhaps TRBD1 as D (6 bases). This CDR3 is built from 13 residues. V was trimmed by 5 bases and J by 5 bases, leaving 12 bases between them. Germline V lookup: CDR1 MNHEY, CDR2 SVGAGI. CDR3: CASSLTGFYGYTF. DNA of the CDR3: TGTGCCAGCAGTCTGACAGGCTTTTATGGCTACACCTTC.

V is TRBV15 and J is TRBJ2-7; D uncertain. Trimming shortened V by 1 base and J by 0 bases, and 13 bases separated the two germline ends. The CDR3 is 16 residues long. CDR1 and CDR2 (germline): LNHNV, YYDKDF (reference sequence). The CDR3 DNA is TGTGCCACCAGCAGAGGCCCCGGCAGGCTCTCCTACGAGCAGTACTTC. It yields the protein CATSRGPGRLSYEQYF.

The CDR3 loop is CASSLWGRDGYGAEAFF. The CDR3 DNA follows: TGTGCCAGCAGCTTATGGGGGCGCGACGGGTACGGGGCTGAAGCTTTCTTT. The rearrangement joins TRBV7-9 to TRBJ1-1, with D perhaps matching TRBD1 (6 bases). The CDR3 is 17 residues long. V was trimmed by 2 bases and J by 6 bases, leaving 22 bases between them. Germline assignment: CDR1 SEHNR and CDR2 FQNEAQ (reference sequence).

The chain employs TRBV5-4 and TRBJ2-7; 10 positions agree with TRBD1. Trimming took 0 bases from V and 2 from J; bases not matched to a gene: 5. The CDR3 totals 16 residues. The V gene's germline CDR1 is SGHNT and CDR2 YYREEE (reference sequence). The CDR3 protein is CASSLGQGANAYEQYF. CDR3 DNA sequence: TGTGCCAGCAGCTTGGGACAGGGGGCGAATGCCTACGAGCAGTACTTC.

This clone was counted once. V usage is TRBV10-3 and J usage is TRBJ1-3, with TRBD1 matching 9 bases. Trimming cost V 0 bases and J 4 bases; bases outside gene matches: 10. This CDR3 region has 18 residues. Germline lookup yields CDR1 ENHRY and CDR2 SYGVKD. The CDR3 loop reads CAISESPGQGMEGNTIYF. The CDR3 nucleotides are TGTGCCATCAGTGAGTCACCGGGACAGGGCATGGAGGGAAACACCATATATTTT.